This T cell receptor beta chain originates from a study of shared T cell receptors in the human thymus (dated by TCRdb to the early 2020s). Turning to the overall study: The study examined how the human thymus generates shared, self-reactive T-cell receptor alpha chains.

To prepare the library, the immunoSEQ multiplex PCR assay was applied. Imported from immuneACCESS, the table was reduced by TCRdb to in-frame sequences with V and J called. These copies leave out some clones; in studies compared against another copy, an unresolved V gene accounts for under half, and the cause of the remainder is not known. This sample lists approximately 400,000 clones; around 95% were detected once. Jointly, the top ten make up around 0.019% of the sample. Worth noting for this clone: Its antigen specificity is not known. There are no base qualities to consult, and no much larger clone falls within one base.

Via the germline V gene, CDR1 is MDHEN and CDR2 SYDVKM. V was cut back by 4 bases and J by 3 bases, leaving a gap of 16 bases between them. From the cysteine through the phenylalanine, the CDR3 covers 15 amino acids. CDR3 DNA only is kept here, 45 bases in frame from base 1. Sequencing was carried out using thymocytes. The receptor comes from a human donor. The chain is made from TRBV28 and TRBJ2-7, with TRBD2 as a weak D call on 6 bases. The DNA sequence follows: TGTGCCAGCAGTTCTCATTCCGGGAGTAGCTACGAGCAGTACTTC. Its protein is CASSSHSGSSYEQYF.